This passage covers 19 T cell receptor beta chains from one sample sequenced in a study of blood T cell repertoires in COVID-19. Generated by immunoSEQ multiplex PCR, the TCRdb table keeps only in-frame clones and is missing some. The table has hundreds of thousands of clones, 85% seen once; the top ten hold about 14%. Sample: peripheral blood. These TCRs come from a human donor in a cohort sampled during active COVID-19.

The V and J genes are TRBV28 and TRBJ1-1, with 10 bases fitting TRBD1. CDR1 is MDHEN, CDR2 SYDVKM, per germline. V dropped 7 bases and J dropped 4; count of bases not matched to a gene: 9. The CDR3 runs to 15 residues. The CDR3 bases are TGTGCCAGCACCTCCGAGGGGACAGGGGTCACTGAAGCTTTCTTT. Its translation: CASTSEGTGVTEAFF.

As DNA, the CDR3 is TGTGCCAGCAGTGAGCGGCTAGCGGGGTACAATGAGCAGTTCTTC. It codes for CASSERLAGYNEQFF. V gene TRBV2 combines with J gene TRBJ2-1; 9 nucleotides line up with TRBD2. The length of the CDR3 is 15 residues. V trimming: 3 bases; J trimming: 4 bases; junction bases outside the gene matches: 4. Germline loops: CDR1 SNHLY, CDR2 FYNNEI.

The chain is built from TRBV7-6 and TRBJ2-2; D not certain. CDR1 is SGHVS and CDR2 is FNYEAQ in the germline V gene. Trimming took off 5 bases at V and 0 bases at J, with 10 bases between the two ends. This CDR3 spans 15 amino acids. CDR3 DNA: TGTGCCAGCAGCGTTACCGGTCCGAACACCGGGGAGCTGTTTTTT. As protein: CASSVTGPNTGELFF.

CDR3 sequence reads: CASNGVINTDTQYF. In DNA, the CDR3 is TGTGCCAGCAACGGGGTCATCAATACAGATACGCAGTATTTT. V is TRBV6-6 and J is TRBJ2-3, with D perhaps TRBD2 (5 bases). The V and J ends lost 7 bases and 3 bases respectively, with 14 bases between them. Germline CDR1 MNHNY, CDR2 SVGAGI (reference sequence). This CDR3 has 14 residues.

This clone was seen only a few times. Other DNA sequences in this sample translate to the same CDR3. The chain uses TRBV9 and TRBJ1-2; a possible D gene is TRBD1 (5 bases). The CDR3 is 14 residues long. Trimming took off 0 bases at V and 4 bases at J, with 10 bases between the two ends. Germline V gene data show CDR1 as SGDLS and CDR2 as YYNGEE. The CDR3 spells CASSVGTGSYGYTF. CDR3 sequence (DNA): TGTGCCAGCAGCGTAGGAACAGGCTCCTATGGCTACACCTTC.

In this sample, this clone turned up once. The chain combines TRBV18 with TRBJ2-1; the D gene is possibly TRBD1 (6 bases). V was clipped by 0 bases and J by 10 bases, with 7 bases between them. Germline CDR1 and CDR2: KGHSH and LQKENI. The CDR3 is 12 residues long. The CDR3 DNA follows: TGTGCCAGCTCACCACCCGGGACAGAGCAGTTCTTC. Its protein product is CASSPPGTEQFF. Complete variable domain (other parts from reference TRBV18 and TRBJ2-1): NAGVMQNPRHLVRRRGQEARLRCSPMKGHSHVYWYRQLPEEGLKFMVYLQKENIIDESGMPKERFSAEFPKEGPSILRIQQVVRGDSAAYFCASSPPGTEQFFGPGTRLTVL.

The chain recombines TRBV25-1 with TRBJ2-1; D remains unclear. CDR1 and CDR2 from the germline V gene are MGHDK and SYGVNS. V was cut by 3 bases and J by 9 bases, with 6 bases left in between. CDR3 length: 11 residues. This chain's CDR3 is CASSEATEQFF. In DNA form, the CDR3 reads TGTGCCAGCAGTGAGGCCACTGAGCAGTTCTTC.

V usage is TRBV28 and J usage is TRBJ2-7, with TRBD1 identical over 9 bases. Trimming took 6 bases from V and 2 from J; bases not matched to a gene: 5. There are 14 residues in the CDR3. CDR1 is MDHEN, CDR2 SYDVKM, per germline. The CDR3 sequence is CASRRDRVPYEQYF. The CDR3 DNA is TGTGCCAGCAGAAGGGACAGGGTTCCCTACGAGCAGTACTTC.

This clone was seen just once. CDR3 sequence: CASSLQGGNEQFF. The CDR3 DNA follows: TGTGCCAGCAGTTTACAGGGTGGCAATGAGCAGTTCTTC. The chain combines TRBV12-3 or TRBV12-4 with TRBJ2-1; maybe TRBD1 (5 bases). Trimming removed 2 bases at V and 6 bases at J, with 8 bases between. The CDR3 extends over 13 amino acids.

This clone occurred once. The chain has TRBV4-3 and TRBJ2-1; D not resolved. The V end lost 4 bases, the J end lost 9 bases, and 13 bases lay between the germline ends. CDR3 length equals 13 residues. Germline V gives CDR1 LGHNA, CDR2 YSLEER. The CDR3: CASSLNTVGEQFF. As DNA, the CDR3 is TGCGCCAGCAGCCTAAACACAGTCGGTGAGCAGTTCTTC.

This clone was picked up a small number of times. The chain is built from TRBV25-1 and TRBJ1-2; no firm D call. The germline V gene has CDR1 MGHDK and CDR2 SYGVNS. The CDR3 has 11 amino acids. V shed 6 bases and J shed 6 bases, with 8 bases lying between them. CDR3 bases: TGTGCCAGCAGCGAGGCGGATGGCTACACCTTC. Translating it yields CASSEADGYTF.

The rearrangement links TRBV15 to TRBJ2-7; 13 bases align to TRBD2. Germline V gene lookup returns CDR1 LNHNV and CDR2 YYDKDF (reference sequence). The CDR3 contains 16 residues. Unmatched junction bases numbered 7, after V lost 5 bases and J lost 3 bases. In DNA form, the CDR3 reads TGTGCCACCAGCTCTCAGACTAGCGGGAGGTACTACGAGCAGTACTTC. Its protein product is CATSSQTSGRYYEQYF.

This clone was found once. The V and J genes are TRBV3-1 (or the pseudogene TRBV3-2) and TRBJ2-7, with 10 bases aligning to TRBD2. The CDR3 loop spans 17 amino acids. V dropped 4 bases and J dropped 5; count of bases not matched to a gene: 14. In germline, CDR1 is LGHDT, CDR2 YNNKEL (reference sequence). The CDR3: CASSPFLLSSGRHEQYF. CDR3 in DNA: TGTGCCAGCAGCCCCTTCCTTCTGTCTAGCGGGAGACACGAGCAGTACTTC.

The chain joins TRBV2 to TRBJ2-1; 10 bases fit TRBD2. The CDR3 length is 15 residues. Germline V gene sequence: CDR1 SNHLY, CDR2 FYNNEI. V shed 6 bases and J 8 bases; nucleotides not matched to a gene: 10. In DNA form, the CDR3 reads TGTGCCAGCAGCGGGGGGCTAGCGGGAGTGGATGAGCAGTTCTTC. This codes for CASSGGLAGVDEQFF.

This sequence joins TRBV7-2 and TRBJ2-3; 11 nucleotides line up with TRBD2. Germline V lookup: CDR1 SGHTA, CDR2 FQGNSA. With V trimmed by 3 bases and J by 6 bases, 8 bases remained unmatched. CDR3 length equals 16 residues. DNA of the CDR3: TGTGCCAGCAGCTTTAGCGGGAGGGCCATAGCGGATACGCAGTATTTT. As protein: CASSFSGRAIADTQYF. The full variable domain, its missing parts supplied by reference TRBV7-2 and TRBJ2-3, is GAGVSQSPSNKVTEKGKDVELRCDPISGHTALYWYRQSLGQGLEFLIYFQGNSAPDKSGLPSDRFSAERTGGSVSTLTIQRTQQEDSAVYLCASSFSGRAIADTQYFGPGTRLTVL.

V gene TRBV19 combines with J gene TRBJ2-3; D unclear. The CDR3 consists of 14 residues. The germline V gene has CDR1 LNHDA and CDR2 SQIVND (reference sequence). V lost 8 bases and J 0 bases, leaving 12 bases between the germline ends. Written as DNA, the CDR3 is TGTGCCAGTCGAGTTCAGGCCAGCACAGATACGCAGTATTTT. This gives the protein CASRVQASTDTQYF. Full variable domain (outside the CDR3, taken from reference TRBV19 and TRBJ2-3): DGGITQSPKYLFRKEGQNVTLSCEQNLNHDAMYWYRQDPGQGLRLIYYSQIVNDFQKGDIAEGYSVSREKKESFPLTVTSAQKNPTAFYLCASRVQASTDTQYFGPGTRLTVL.

The chain carries TRBV6-6 and TRBJ2-7, with D perhaps matching TRBD2 (5 bases). Trimming shortened V by 6 bases and J by 3 bases, and 9 bases separated the two germline ends. The CDR3 runs to 12 residues. Germline V gene sequence: CDR1 MNHNY, CDR2 SVGAGI (reference sequence). The CDR3 coding sequence is TGTGCCAGCAGGAGCGGCGACTACGAGCAGTACTTC. Its protein product is CASRSGDYEQYF.

J is TRBJ2-5 and V is TRBV24-1, with TRBD1 identical over 9 bases. V was pared by 4 bases and J by 7 bases, with 3 bases of the junction left unmatched. There are 13 residues in the CDR3. In germline, CDR1 is KGHDR, CDR2 SFDVKD. CDR3 DNA: TGTGCCACCAGTGAACAGGGGGCTCCGACCCAGTACTTC. It translates to CATSEQGAPTQYF.

V is TRBV12-3 or TRBV12-4 and J is TRBJ2-1; 7 bases match TRBD2. This CDR3 spans 11 amino acids. The junction had 2 bases not matched to a gene; V was cut back by 5 bases and J by 10 bases. CDR3 coding DNA: TGTGCCAGCAGTCGGCGGGGGGAGCAGTTCTTC. This translates into CASSRRGEQFF.